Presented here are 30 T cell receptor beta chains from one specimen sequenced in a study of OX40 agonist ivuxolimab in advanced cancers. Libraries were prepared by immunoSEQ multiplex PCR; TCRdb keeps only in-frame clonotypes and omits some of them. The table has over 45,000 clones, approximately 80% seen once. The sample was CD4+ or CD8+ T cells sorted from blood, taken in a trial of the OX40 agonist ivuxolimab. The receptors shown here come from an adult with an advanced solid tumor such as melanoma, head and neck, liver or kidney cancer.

The CDR3 reads CASSDPTRGNEQFF. The CDR3 DNA is TGTGCCAGCAGTGACCCAACTAGGGGCAATGAGCAGTTCTTC. V gene TRBV6-1 combines with J gene TRBJ2-1, with D perhaps being TRBD1 or TRBD2 (5 bases each). Germline V gene lookup returns CDR1 MNHNS and CDR2 SASEGT. With 3 bases removed from V and 6 bases from J, the gap between germline ends came to 12 bases. The CDR3 extends over 14 amino acids.

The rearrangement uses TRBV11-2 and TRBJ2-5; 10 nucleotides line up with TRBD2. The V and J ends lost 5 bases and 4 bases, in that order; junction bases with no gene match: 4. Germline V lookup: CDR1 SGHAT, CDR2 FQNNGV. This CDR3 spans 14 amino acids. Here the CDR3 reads CASSGLAVPETQYF. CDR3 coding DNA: TGTGCCAGCAGCGGACTAGCGGTCCCAGAGACCCAGTACTTC. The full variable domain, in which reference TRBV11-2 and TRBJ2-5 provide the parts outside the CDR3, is EAGVAQSPRYKIIEKRQSVAFWCNPISGHATLYWYQQILGQGPKLLIQFQNNGVVDDSQLPKDRFSAERLKGVDSTLKIQPAKLEDSAVYLCASSGLAVPETQYFGPGTRLLVL.

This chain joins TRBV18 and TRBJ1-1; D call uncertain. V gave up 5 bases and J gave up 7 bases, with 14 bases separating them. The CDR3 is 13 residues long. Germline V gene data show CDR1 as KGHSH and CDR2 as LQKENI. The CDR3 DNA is TGTGCCAGCTCATTTCAAGGAGGCATTGAAGCTTTCTTT. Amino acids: CASSFQGGIEAFF.

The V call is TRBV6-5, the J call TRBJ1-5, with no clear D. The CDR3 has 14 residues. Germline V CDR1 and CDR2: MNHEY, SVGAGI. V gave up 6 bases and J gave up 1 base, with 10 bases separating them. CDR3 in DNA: TGTGCCAGCAGCATGGCATCCAGCAATCAGCCCCAGCATTTT. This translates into CASSMASSNQPQHF.

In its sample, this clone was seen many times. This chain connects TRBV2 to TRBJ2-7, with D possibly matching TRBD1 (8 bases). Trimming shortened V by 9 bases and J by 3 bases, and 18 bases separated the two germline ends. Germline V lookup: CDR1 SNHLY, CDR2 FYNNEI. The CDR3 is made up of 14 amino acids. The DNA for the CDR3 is TGTGCCAGTAAAGGACAGGGAGGGTACTACGAGCAGTACTTC. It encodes CASKGQGGYYEQYF.

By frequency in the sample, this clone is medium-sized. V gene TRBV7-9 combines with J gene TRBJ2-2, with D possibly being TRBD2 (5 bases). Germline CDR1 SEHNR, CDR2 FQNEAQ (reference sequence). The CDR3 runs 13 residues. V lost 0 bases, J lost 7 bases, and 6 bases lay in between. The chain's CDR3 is CASSLAGNGELFF. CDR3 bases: TGTGCCAGCAGCTTAGCCGGGAACGGGGAGCTGTTTTTT. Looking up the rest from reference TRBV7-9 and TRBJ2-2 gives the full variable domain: DTGVSQNPRHKITKRGQNVTFRCDPISEHNRLYWYRQTLGQGPEFLTYFQNEAQLEKSRLLSDRFSAERPKGSFSTLEIQRTEQGDSAMYLCASSLAGNGELFFGEGSRLTVL.

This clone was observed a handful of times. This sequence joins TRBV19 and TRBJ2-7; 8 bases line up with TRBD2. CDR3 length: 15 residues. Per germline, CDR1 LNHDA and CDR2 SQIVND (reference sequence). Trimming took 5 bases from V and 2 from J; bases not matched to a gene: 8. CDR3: CASSGERGPPYEQYF. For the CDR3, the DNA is TGTGCCAGTAGTGGAGAGCGGGGGCCCCCCTACGAGCAGTACTTC.

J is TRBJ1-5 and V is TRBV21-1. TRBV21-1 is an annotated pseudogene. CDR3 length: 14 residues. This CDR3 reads CASSTGRDNQPQHF. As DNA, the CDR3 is TGTGCCAGCAGTACAGGACGGGACAATCAGCCCCAGCATTTT.

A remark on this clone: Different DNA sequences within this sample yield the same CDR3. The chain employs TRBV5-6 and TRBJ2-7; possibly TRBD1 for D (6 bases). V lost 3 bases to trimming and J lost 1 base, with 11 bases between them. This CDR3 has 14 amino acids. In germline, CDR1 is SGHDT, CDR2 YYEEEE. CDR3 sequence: CASSWRQESYEQYF. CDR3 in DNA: TGTGCCAGCAGCTGGAGACAGGAATCCTACGAGCAGTACTTC.

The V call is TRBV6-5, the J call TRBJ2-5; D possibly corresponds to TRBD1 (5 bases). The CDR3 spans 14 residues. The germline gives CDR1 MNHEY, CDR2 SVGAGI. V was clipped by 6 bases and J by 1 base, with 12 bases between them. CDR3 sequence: CASSFRTLQETQYF. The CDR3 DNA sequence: TGTGCCAGCAGCTTTAGGACACTCCAAGAGACCCAGTACTTC.

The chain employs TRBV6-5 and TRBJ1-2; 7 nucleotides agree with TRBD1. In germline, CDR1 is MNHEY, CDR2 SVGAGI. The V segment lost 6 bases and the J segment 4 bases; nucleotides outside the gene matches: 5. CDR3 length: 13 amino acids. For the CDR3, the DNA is TGTGCCAGCAGCTCAGGGGGGAGCTATGGCTACACCTTC. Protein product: CASSSGGSYGYTF.

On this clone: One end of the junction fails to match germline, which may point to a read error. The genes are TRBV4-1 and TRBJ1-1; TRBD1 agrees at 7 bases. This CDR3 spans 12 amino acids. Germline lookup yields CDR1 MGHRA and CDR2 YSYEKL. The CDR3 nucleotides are TGCGCCAGCAGCCAAGATAGGGGGCAGGCTCTTTTC. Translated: CASSQDRGQALF.

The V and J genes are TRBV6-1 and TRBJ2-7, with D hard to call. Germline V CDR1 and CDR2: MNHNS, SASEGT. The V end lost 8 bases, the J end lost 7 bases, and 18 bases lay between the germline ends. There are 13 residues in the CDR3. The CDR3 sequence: CASGIDKLREQYF. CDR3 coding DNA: TGTGCCAGCGGGATAGACAAGCTGAGAGAGCAGTACTTC.

In DNA, the CDR3 is TGCAGCGCCCGTCCTGGGGGGAGCTCCTACAATGAGCAGTTCTTC. Translated: CSARPGGSSYNEQFF. The chain uses TRBV29-1 and TRBJ2-1, with D possibly being TRBD2 (6 bases). Trimming removed 7 bases from V and 0 bases from J, with 16 bases in between. The CDR3 is 15 amino acids. Germline assignment: CDR1 SQVTM and CDR2 ANQGSEA.

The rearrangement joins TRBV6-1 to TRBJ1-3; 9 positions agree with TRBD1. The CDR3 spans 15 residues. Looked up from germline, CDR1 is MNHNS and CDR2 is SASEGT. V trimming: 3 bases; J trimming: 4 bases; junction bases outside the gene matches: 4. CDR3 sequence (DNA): TGTGCCAGCAGTGATATGACAGGGGGAGGAAACACCATATATTTT. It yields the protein CASSDMTGGGNTIYF.

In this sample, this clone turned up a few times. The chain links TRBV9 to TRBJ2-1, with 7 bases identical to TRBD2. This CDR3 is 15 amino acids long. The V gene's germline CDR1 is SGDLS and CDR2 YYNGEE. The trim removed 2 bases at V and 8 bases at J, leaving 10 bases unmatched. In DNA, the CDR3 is TGTGCCAGCAGCGTTGCGGGAGTCTCGGGCGATGAGCAGTTCTTC. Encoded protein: CASSVAGVSGDEQFF.

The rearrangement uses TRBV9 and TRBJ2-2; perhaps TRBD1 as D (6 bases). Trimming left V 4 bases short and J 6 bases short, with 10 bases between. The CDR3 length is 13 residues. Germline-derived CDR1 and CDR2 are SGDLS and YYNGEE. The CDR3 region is CASSPGGAGELFF. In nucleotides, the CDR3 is TGTGCCAGCAGCCCTGGGGGCGCCGGGGAGCTGTTTTTT.

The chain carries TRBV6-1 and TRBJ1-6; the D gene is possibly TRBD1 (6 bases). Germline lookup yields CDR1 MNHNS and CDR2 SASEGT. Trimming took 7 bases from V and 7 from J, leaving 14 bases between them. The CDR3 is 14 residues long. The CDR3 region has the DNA TGTGCCAGCACCCAGGACAGCAGCAATTCACCCCTCCACTTT. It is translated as CASTQDSSNSPLHF.

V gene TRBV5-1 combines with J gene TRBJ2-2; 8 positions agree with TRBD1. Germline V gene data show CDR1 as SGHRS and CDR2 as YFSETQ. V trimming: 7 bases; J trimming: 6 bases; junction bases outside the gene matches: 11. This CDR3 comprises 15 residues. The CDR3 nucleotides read TGCGCCAGCTGCACCGGGACAGGTCTCGCCGGGGAGCTGTTTTTT. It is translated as CASCTGTGLAGELFF.

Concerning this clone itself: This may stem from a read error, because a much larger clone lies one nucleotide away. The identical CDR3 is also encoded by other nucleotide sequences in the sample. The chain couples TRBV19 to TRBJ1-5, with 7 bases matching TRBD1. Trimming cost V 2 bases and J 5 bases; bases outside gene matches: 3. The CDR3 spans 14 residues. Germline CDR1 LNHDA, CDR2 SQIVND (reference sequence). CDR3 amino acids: CASSIWTGDQPQHF. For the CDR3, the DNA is TGTGCCAGTAGTATATGGACAGGAGATCAGCCCCAGCATTTT.

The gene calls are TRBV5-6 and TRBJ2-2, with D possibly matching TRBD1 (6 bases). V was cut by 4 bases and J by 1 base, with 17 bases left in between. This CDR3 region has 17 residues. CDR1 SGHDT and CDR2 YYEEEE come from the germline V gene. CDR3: CASSRQVEPWNTGELFF. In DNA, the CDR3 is TGTGCCAGCAGCCGACAGGTCGAACCTTGGAACACCGGGGAGCTGTTTTTT.

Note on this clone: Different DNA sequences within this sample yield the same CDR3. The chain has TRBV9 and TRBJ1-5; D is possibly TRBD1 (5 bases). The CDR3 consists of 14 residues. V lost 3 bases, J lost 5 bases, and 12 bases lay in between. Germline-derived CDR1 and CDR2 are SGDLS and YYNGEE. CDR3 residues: CASSADSRDQPQHF. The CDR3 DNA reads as TGTGCCAGCAGCGCCGACAGTAGAGATCAGCCCCAGCATTTT.

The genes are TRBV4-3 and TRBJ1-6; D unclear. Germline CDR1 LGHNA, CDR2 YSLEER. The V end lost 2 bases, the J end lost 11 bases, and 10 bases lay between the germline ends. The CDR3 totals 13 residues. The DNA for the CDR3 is TGCGCCAGCAGCCAAAGTTATGGAGCACCCCTCCACTTT. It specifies CASSQSYGAPLHF.

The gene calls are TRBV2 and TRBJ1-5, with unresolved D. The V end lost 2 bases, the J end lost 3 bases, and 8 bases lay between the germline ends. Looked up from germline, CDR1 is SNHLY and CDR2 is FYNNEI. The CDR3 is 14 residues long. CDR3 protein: CASSENSINQPQHF. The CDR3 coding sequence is TGTGCCAGCAGTGAAAACAGCATCAATCAGCCCCAGCATTTT.

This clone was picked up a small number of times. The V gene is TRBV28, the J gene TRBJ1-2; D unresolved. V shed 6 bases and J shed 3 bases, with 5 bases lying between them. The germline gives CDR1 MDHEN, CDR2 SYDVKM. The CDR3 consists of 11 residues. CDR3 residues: CASRQDYGYTF. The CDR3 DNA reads TGTGCCAGCAGGCAGGACTATGGCTACACCTTC.

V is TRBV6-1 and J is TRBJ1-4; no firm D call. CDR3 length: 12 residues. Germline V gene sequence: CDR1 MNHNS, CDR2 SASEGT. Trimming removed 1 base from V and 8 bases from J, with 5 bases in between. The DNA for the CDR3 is TGTGCCAGCAGTGAAGTAAAAGAAAAACTGTTTTTT. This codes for CASSEVKEKLFF.

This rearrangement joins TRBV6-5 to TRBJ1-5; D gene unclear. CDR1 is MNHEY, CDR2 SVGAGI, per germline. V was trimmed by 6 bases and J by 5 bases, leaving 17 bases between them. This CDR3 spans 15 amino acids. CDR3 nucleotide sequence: TGTGCCAGCAGCCCGGGTCTTGCTGTCGATCAGCCCCAGCATTTT. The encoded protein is CASSPGLAVDQPQHF.

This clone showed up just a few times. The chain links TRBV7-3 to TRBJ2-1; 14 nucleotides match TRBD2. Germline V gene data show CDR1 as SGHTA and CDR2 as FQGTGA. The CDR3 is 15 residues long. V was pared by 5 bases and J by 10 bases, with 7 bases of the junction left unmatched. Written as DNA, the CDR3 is TGTGCCAGCAGCGGCGGACTAGCGGGAGGTCGAGAGCAGTTCTTC. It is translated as CASSGGLAGGREQFF.

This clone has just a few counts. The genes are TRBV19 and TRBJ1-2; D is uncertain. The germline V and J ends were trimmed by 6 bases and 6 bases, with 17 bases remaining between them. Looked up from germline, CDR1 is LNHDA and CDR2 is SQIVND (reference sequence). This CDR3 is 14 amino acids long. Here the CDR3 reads CASRSGPQGHGYTF. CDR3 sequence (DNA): TGTGCCAGTAGATCAGGCCCCCAAGGTCATGGCTACACCTTC.

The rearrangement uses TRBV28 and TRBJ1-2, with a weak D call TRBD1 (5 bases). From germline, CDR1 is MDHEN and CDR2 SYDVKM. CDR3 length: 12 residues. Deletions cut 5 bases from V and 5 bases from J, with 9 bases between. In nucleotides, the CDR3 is TGTGCCAGCAGTGCAGGGACGTATGGCTACACCTTC. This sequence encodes CASSAGTYGYTF.